The 23 T cell receptor beta chains reported below all come from one sample, sequenced in a study of PD-L1 blockade in urothelial cancer. Specified time point: pretreatment peripheral blood. TCRdb keeps only in-frame clones here, not all; method: immunoSEQ multiplex PCR. The sample holds over 45,000 clones; about 86% are singletons and the top ten take 20% to 25%. Sequenced here: PBMCs, sampled around atezolizumab (anti-PD-L1) treatment. The source of these receptors is a man in his sixties with urothelial cancer.

V and J are TRBV21-1 and TRBJ1-6. TRBV21-1 constitutes a pseudogene. The CDR3 spans 16 residues. CDR3 DNA: TGTGCCAGCAGCAATGCGCGGAGCTCCTATAATTCACCCCTCCACTTT. Protein: CASSNARSSYNSPLHF.

The V call is TRBV2, the J call TRBJ2-7; TRBD2 matches at 12 bases. The V gene end was trimmed by 6 bases and the J gene end by 7 bases; junction bases not matched to a gene: 10. Germline CDR1 reads SNHLY; CDR2 reads FYNNEI. The CDR3 loop spans 15 amino acids. The CDR3 DNA reads as TGTGCCAGCAGGCGGCTGACTAGCGGGAGTGGGGAGCAGTACTTC. This encodes CASRRLTSGSGEQYF. Looking up the rest from reference TRBV2 and TRBJ2-7 gives the full variable domain: EPEVTQTPSHQVTQMGQEVILRCVPISNHLYFYWYRQILGQKVEFLVSFYNNEISEKSEIFDDQFSVERPDGSNFTLKIRSTKLEDSAMYFCASRRLTSGSGEQYFGPGTRLTVT.

The V gene is TRBV7-9, the J gene TRBJ1-5, with 9 nucleotides matching TRBD1. CDR1 and CDR2 (germline): SEHNR, FQNEAQ (reference sequence). The junction had 11 bases not matched to a gene; V was cut back by 4 bases and J by 7 bases. The CDR3 spans 16 residues. CDR3 protein: CASSSEDRGYGQPQHF. DNA for the CDR3: TGTGCCAGCAGCTCCGAGGACAGGGGTTATGGGCAGCCCCAGCATTTT.

The gene calls are TRBV18 and TRBJ1-3; D perhaps matches TRBD1 (6 bases). Deletions cut 1 base from V and 3 bases from J, with 7 bases between. The CDR3 contains 14 residues. Germline loops: CDR1 KGHSH, CDR2 LQKENI. The CDR3 region is CASSPQGVGNTIYF. The CDR3 nucleotides are TGTGCCAGCTCACCACAGGGGGTTGGAAACACCATATATTTT.

This clone was seen a few times. The chain couples TRBV2 to TRBJ2-1; D not certain. In germline, CDR1 is SNHLY, CDR2 FYNNEI. V was cut by 3 bases and J by 9 bases, with 12 bases left in between. The CDR3 totals 13 residues. DNA for the CDR3: TGTGCCAGCAGTGAGAGTAAGGCGGCTGAGCAGTTCTTC. This translates into CASSESKAAEQFF.

V is TRBV2 and J is TRBJ1-4; D unclear. The CDR3 is 13 residues long. V was clipped by 4 bases and J by 5 bases, with 8 bases between them. Per the germline V gene, CDR1 is SNHLY and CDR2 is FYNNEI. CDR3 amino acids: CASSGRVNEKLFF. The CDR3 bases are TGTGCCAGCAGTGGACGGGTCAATGAAAAACTGTTTTTT.

The rearrangement joins TRBV6-6 to TRBJ2-2, with D perhaps TRBD2 (6 bases). V lost 3 bases, J lost 4 bases, and 9 bases lay in between. The CDR3 runs 14 residues. The germline CDR1 and CDR2 sequences are MNHNY and SVGAGI (reference sequence). The CDR3 loop reads CASSYGGLTGELFF. The CDR3 coding sequence is TGTGCCAGCAGTTATGGGGGACTCACCGGGGAGCTGTTTTTT.

This sequence joins TRBV5-4 and TRBJ2-3; 7 bases align to TRBD1. Germline V lookup: CDR1 SGHNT, CDR2 YYREEE (reference sequence). CDR3 length: 13 residues. The trim removed 3 bases at V and 4 bases at J, leaving 2 bases unmatched. DNA of the CDR3: TGTGCCAGCAGCTCACAGGGGCCAGATACGCAGTATTTT. It specifies CASSSQGPDTQYF. Looking up the rest from reference TRBV5-4 and TRBJ2-3 gives the full variable domain: ETGVTQSPTHLIKTRGQQVTLRCSSQSGHNTVSWYQQALGQGPQFIFQYYREEENGRGNFPPRFSGLQFPNYSSELNVNALELDDSALYLCASSSQGPDTQYFGPGTRLTVL.

The chain combines TRBV28 with TRBJ2-1, with D perhaps matching TRBD2 (6 bases). The CDR3 sequence is 11 residues long. Trimming removed 5 bases from V and 10 bases from J, with 9 bases in between. CDR1 is MDHEN, CDR2 SYDVKM, per germline. CDR3 DNA sequence: TGTGCCAGCAGTGGAGGGCGAGAGCAGTTCTTC. Amino acid sequence: CASSGGREQFF.

The gene calls are TRBV7-8 and TRBJ2-1, with 7 bases identical to TRBD2. Germline CDR1 SGHVS, CDR2 FQNEAQ. The CDR3 has 17 amino acids. Germline trimming cut 0 bases from V and 0 bases from J; bases unmatched to any gene: 5. CDR3 coding DNA: TGTGCCAGCAGCTTAGCGCTCAGGACTAGCTCCTACAATGAGCAGTTCTTC. This codes for CASSLALRTSSYNEQFF.

The chain couples TRBV5-5 to TRBJ2-1, with D tentatively TRBD1 (6 bases). V lost 0 bases and J 2 bases, leaving 9 bases between the germline ends. CDR1 and CDR2 (germline): SGHKS, YYEKEE (reference sequence). This CDR3 contains 15 residues. The CDR3 sequence: CASSLGQETYNEQFF. The CDR3 DNA is TGTGCCAGCAGCTTGGGACAGGAGACCTACAATGAGCAGTTCTTC.

The rearrangement uses TRBV9 and TRBJ2-1, with 11 bases fitting TRBD2. In germline, CDR1 is SGDLS, CDR2 YYNGEE. J gave up 4 bases and V 2 bases, and 2 bases lay outside the gene matches. The CDR3 runs to 15 residues. CDR3 nucleotide sequence: TGTGCCAGCAGCGTTACTAGCGGGAGATACAATGAGCAGTTCTTC. Amino acids: CASSVTSGRYNEQFF. Complete variable domain (other parts from reference TRBV9 and TRBJ2-1): DSGVTQTPKHLITATGQRVTLRCSPRSGDLSVYWYQQSLDQGLQFLIQYYNGEERAKGNILERFSAQQFPDLHSELNLSSLELGDSALYFCASSVTSGRYNEQFFGPGTRLTVL.

This sequence joins TRBV6-1 and TRBJ2-7; a weak D match, TRBD1 (5 bases). V lost 4 bases and J 5 bases, leaving 6 bases between the germline ends. The CDR3 spans 11 residues. Germline-derived CDR1 and CDR2 are MNHNS and SASEGT. The CDR3 reads CASSVGDEQYF. Written as DNA, the CDR3 is TGTGCCAGCAGTGTAGGGGACGAGCAGTACTTC.

The chain carries TRBV29-1 and TRBJ2-7, with 9 bases matching TRBD2. Per the germline V gene, CDR1 is SQVTM and CDR2 is ANQGSEA. This CDR3 has 13 amino acids. Trimming took 7 bases from V and 7 from J; bases not matched to a gene: 11. The CDR3 is CSGGTSPWSEQYF. CDR3 nucleotides: TGCAGCGGTGGGACTAGCCCATGGAGTGAGCAGTACTTC.

CDR3 DNA: TGTGCCAGCATCCCCAACGTTCAGGGTAAGGACAATGAGCAGTTCTTC. It translates to CASIPNVQGKDNEQFF. This chain connects TRBV5-4 to TRBJ2-1, with D perhaps matching TRBD1 (5 bases). Germline V gives CDR1 SGHNT, CDR2 YYREEE (reference sequence). The CDR3 sequence is 16 residues long. Trimming took 6 bases from V and 5 from J, leaving 21 bases between them.

The rearrangement uses TRBV18 and TRBJ1-5; 9 bases map to TRBD1. Germline lookup yields CDR1 KGHSH and CDR2 LQKENI. Trimming took 6 bases from V and 2 from J; bases not matched to a gene: 11. The CDR3 consists of 17 residues. CDR3 bases: TGTGCCAGCTCGCTAGGCCGGGACAGGGACGGCAATCAGCCCCAGCATTTT. Protein: CASSLGRDRDGNQPQHF.

The rearrangement links TRBV11-1 to TRBJ2-7, with a tentative D call TRBD1 (5 bases). Germline CDR1 is SGHAT and CDR2 is FQDESV (reference sequence). Trimming took off 1 base at V and 13 bases at J, with 20 bases between the two ends. CDR3 length equals 14 residues. CDR3 DNA: TGTGCCAGCAGCTTAGACTCGACTCGAGTGGGGCTATACTTC. Amino acid sequence: CASSLDSTRVGLYF.

This clone was counted a few times. The rearrangement links TRBV7-3 to TRBJ1-2; TRBD1 matches at 7 bases. V shed 0 bases, J shed 11 bases, and the junction held 6 bases outside the gene matches. In germline, CDR1 is SGHTA, CDR2 FQGTGA. The CDR3 totals 13 residues. DNA for the CDR3: TGTGCCAGCAGCTTAACGCAGGCAGGGGGTTACACCTTC. This encodes CASSLTQAGGYTF.

The chain joins TRBV18 to TRBJ2-7; 7 bases fit TRBD1. The CDR3 is 19 amino acids. V dropped 3 bases and J dropped 0; count of bases not matched to a gene: 17. Germline V lookup: CDR1 KGHSH, CDR2 LQKENI. The CDR3 sequence: CASSPLGSTTGISSYEQYF. Here the CDR3 DNA reads TGTGCCAGCTCACCCCTAGGATCTACGACAGGGATCAGCTCCTACGAGCAGTACTTC.

The chain combines TRBV19 with TRBJ2-3; 9 bases fit TRBD1. The V gene's germline CDR1 is LNHDA and CDR2 SQIVND (reference sequence). The CDR3 length is 15 residues. The V segment lost 5 bases and the J segment 4 bases; nucleotides outside the gene matches: 7. The CDR3 DNA follows: TGTGCCAGTAGTCCCGACAGGGGGGTATCAGATACGCAGTATTTT. Translated, it gives CASSPDRGVSDTQYF.

CDR3: CAWSGGQLVRETQYF. CDR3 nucleotides: TGTGCCTGGAGCGGAGGACAGCTGGTGCGGGAGACCCAGTACTTC. The chain carries TRBV30 and TRBJ2-5; perhaps TRBD1 as D (6 bases). The germline V and J ends were trimmed by 3 bases and 5 bases, with 19 bases remaining between them. The CDR3 runs 15 residues. Germline lookup yields CDR1 GTSNPN and CDR2 SVGIG (reference sequence).

The chain links TRBV2 to TRBJ1-5; a possible D gene is TRBD1 (5 bases). Germline CDR1 SNHLY, CDR2 FYNNEI. V shed 7 bases and J shed 5 bases, with 18 bases lying between them. This CDR3 contains 15 residues. The chain's CDR3 is CASTRGGGVDQPQHF. CDR3 in DNA: TGTGCCAGCACCCGGGGCGGGGGTGTGGATCAGCCCCAGCATTTT. Full variable domain (outside the CDR3, taken from reference TRBV2 and TRBJ1-5): EPEVTQTPSHQVTQMGQEVILRCVPISNHLYFYWYRQILGQKVEFLVSFYNNEISEKSEIFDDQFSVERPDGSNFTLKIRSTKLEDSAMYFCASTRGGGVDQPQHFGDGTRLSIL.

The chain links TRBV5-4 to TRBJ2-7; 13 positions match TRBD2. J was trimmed by 3 bases and V by 2 bases; bases with no gene match: 2. From germline, CDR1 is SGHNT and CDR2 YYREEE (reference sequence). The CDR3 extends over 15 amino acids. As DNA, the CDR3 is TGTGCCAGCAGCTTAGGACTAGCGGGGGACTACGAGCAGTACTTC. Its translation is CASSLGLAGDYEQYF.